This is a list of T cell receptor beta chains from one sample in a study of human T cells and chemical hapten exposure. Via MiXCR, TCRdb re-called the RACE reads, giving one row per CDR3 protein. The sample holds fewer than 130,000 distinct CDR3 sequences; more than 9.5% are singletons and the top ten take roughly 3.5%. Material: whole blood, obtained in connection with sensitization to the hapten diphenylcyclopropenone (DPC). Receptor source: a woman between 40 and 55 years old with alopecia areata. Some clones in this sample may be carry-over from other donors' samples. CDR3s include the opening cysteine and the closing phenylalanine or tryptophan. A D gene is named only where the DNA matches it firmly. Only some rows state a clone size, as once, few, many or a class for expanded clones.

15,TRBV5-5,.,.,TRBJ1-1,TGTGCCAGCAGCCTACTGCCGAGGGAGCGTCAGTACGCTTTCTTT,CASSLLPRERQYAFF
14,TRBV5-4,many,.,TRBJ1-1,TGTGCCAGCAGCGCTGGACAAGTTAACACTGAAGCTTTCTTT,CASSAGQVNTEAFF
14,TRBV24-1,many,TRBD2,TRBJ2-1,TGTGCCACCATTAGCGGGAGGAATTCAGATGAGCAGTTCTTC,CATISGRNSDEQFF
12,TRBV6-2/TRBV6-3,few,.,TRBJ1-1,TGTGCCAGCAGTTACAGGGTTACTGAAGCTTTCTTT,CASSYRVTEAFF
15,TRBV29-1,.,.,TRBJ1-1,TGCAGCGTTGAAGATGTCCGGGAGGTTAACACTGAAGCTTTCTTT,CSVEDVREVNTEAFF
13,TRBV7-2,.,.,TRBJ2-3,TGTGGCAGCAGCGTAGTCCCAAGAGATACGCAGTATTTT,CGSSVVPRDTQYF
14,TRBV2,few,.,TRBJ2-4,TGTGCCAGCAGTGATTCGGCGGTCCAAAACATTCAGTACTTC,CASSDSAVQNIQYF
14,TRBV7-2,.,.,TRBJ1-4,TGTGCCAGCAGACTGGTGGGGGGTTCTGAAAAACTGTTTTTT,CASRLVGGSEKLFF
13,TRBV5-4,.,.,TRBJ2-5,TGTGCCAGCAGCTTTGGGGGGAAAGAGACCCAGTACTTC,CASSFGGKETQYF
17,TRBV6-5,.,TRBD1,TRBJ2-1,TGTGCCAGCAGCCCAAACAGGGGGCGCGTCTCCTACAATGAGCAGTTCTTC,CASSPNRGRVSYNEQFF
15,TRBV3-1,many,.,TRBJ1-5,TGTGCCAGCAGCCGTGGAGTAATCGGCAATCAGCCCCAGCATTTT,CASSRGVIGNQPQHF
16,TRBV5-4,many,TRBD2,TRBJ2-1,TGTGCCAGCAGCTCAGCCGGGACTAACTCCTACAATGAGCAGTTCTTC,CASSSAGTNSYNEQFF
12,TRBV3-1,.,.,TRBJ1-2,TGTGCCAGCAGCCAAGATCTGAATGGCTACACCTTC,CASSQDLNGYTF
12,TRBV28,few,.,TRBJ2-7,TGTGCCAGCTCCCCCTCCTTCCGCGAGCAGTACTTC,CASSPSFREQYF
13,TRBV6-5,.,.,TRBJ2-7,TGTGCCAGCAGGGTACCGGGGGTTTACGAGCAGTACTTC,CASRVPGVYEQYF
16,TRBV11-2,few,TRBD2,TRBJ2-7,TGTGCCAGCAGGTTTCCCGGGACTAGCGGGAGTTACGAGCAGTACTTC,CASRFPGTSGSYEQYF
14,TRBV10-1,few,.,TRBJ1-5,TGCGCCAGCAGTGAGAGGGACGGGAATCAGTCCCAGCATTTT,CASSERDGNQSQHF
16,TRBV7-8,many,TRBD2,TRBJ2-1,TGTGCCAGCAGCGCTCGTACTAGCGGGAGGGCCGATGAGCAGTTCTTC,CASSARTSGRADEQFF
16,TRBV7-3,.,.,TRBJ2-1,TGTGCCAGCAGCCCGCTAGCGAACTCCCACTACAATGAGCAGTTCTTC,CASSPLANSHYNEQFF
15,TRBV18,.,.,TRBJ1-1,TGTGCCAGCTCACCACCTGCGGGGGCGAGGTCTGAAGCTTTCTTT,CASSPPAGARSEAFF
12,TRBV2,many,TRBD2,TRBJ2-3,TGTGCCAAAGGCGGGGGTATAGATACGCAGTATTTT,CAKGGGIDTQYF
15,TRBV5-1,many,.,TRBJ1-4,TGCGCCAGCAGCTTCCTCACCGGGGCGGAAGAAAAACTGTTTTTT,CASSFLTGAEEKLFF
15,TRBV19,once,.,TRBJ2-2,TGTGCCAGTAGGGGACCCCTATCTAGGACCGGGGAGCTGTTTTTT,CASRGPLSRTGELFF
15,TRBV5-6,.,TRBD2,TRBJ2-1,TGTGCCAGCAGCTCTCTCGGGACTACTTACAATGAGCAGTTCTTC,CASSSLGTTYNEQFF
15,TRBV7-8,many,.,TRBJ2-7,TGTGCCAGCAGCTTAGCGAGGATGCGGACCTACGAGCAGTACTTC,CASSLARMRTYEQYF
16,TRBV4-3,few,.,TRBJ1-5,TGCGCCAGCAGCCAAGAAGCGGCAGATAGCAATCAGCCCCAGCATTTT,CASSQEAADSNQPQHF
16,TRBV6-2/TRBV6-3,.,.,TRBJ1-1,TGTGCCAGCAGATCCCGGACGGGCAGGCCCAACACTGAAGCTTTCTTT,CASRSRTGRPNTEAFF
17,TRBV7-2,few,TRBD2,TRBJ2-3,TGTGCCAGCAGCGCAAAAGGTCTAGCGGGAGGGACAGATACGCAGTATTTT,CASSAKGLAGGTDTQYF
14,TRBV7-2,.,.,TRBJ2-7,TGTGCCAGCAGCTTTTTCGCCCCACCTAGTGAGCAGTACTTC,CASSFFAPPSEQYF